Described below is a single T cell receptor beta chain sequence and its context. The antigen is unknown. Repertoires were generated with immunoSEQ multiplex PCR, while TCRdb's copy carries only in-frame clones and drops some. The table shows 200,000 or so clones, with more than 80% occurring only once. The data are from a study of T cell responses to AZD1222 COVID-19 vaccine. Study details: Second doses were pooled across both intervals (about 4 or about 12 weeks).

Findings and caveats of the study: There were repertoire samples only from the period after the peak T cell response. The study identified only five or six AZD1222 recipients as seropositive at baseline.

CDR1 and CDR2 (germline): SGDLS, YYNGEE. The CDR3 covers 14 residues. With 5 bases clipped from V and 0 bases from J, the junction kept 2 bases outside the gene matches. This receptor was obtained from an adult in good health. The sample consisted of peripheral blood, taken on day 0 of AZD1222 vaccination. The rearrangement joins TRBV9 to TRBJ1-3; TRBD1 aligns across 7 bases. CDR3 loop: CASRGTASGNTIYF. For the CDR3, the DNA is TGTGCCAGCAGAGGGACAGCCTCTGGAAACACCATATATTTT.